These T cell receptor beta chains were read from a single sample in a study of T cell responses to AZD1222 COVID-19 vaccine. Produced via immunoSEQ multiplex PCR; TCRdb's table is partial and in-frame only. The repertoire holds 120,000 or so clones, with 88% as singletons. The material was peripheral blood, obtained on day 0 of AZD1222 vaccination. The receptor set was obtained from an adult in good health. CDR3s include the opening cysteine and the closing phenylalanine or tryptophan. D genes are given only for firm matches. Size is omitted from some rows. Given values are once, few, many or a class for expanded clones.

j_call: TRBJ1-2
d_call: .
clone_size: .
cdr3_length: 14
v_call: TRBV27
cdr3_aa: CASSPTRFSYGYTF
cdr3_nt: TGTGCCAGCAGCCCGACAAGATTTTCCTATGGCTACACCTTC

j_call: TRBJ2-1
d_call: .
clone_size: .
cdr3_length: 14
v_call: TRBV29-1
cdr3_aa: CSVDMGSSYNEQFF
cdr3_nt: TGCAGCGTTGATATGGGGAGCTCCTACAATGAGCAGTTCTTC

j_call: TRBJ1-1
d_call: .
clone_size: .
cdr3_length: 14
v_call: TRBV27
cdr3_aa: CASSLSTPGTEAFF
cdr3_nt: TGTGCCAGCAGTTTATCGACGCCGGGCACTGAAGCTTTCTTT

j_call: TRBJ2-1
d_call: .
clone_size: .
cdr3_length: 15
v_call: TRBV9
cdr3_aa: CASSVGTGSYNEQFF
cdr3_nt: TGTGCCAGCAGCGTCGGGACGGGTTCCTACAATGAGCAGTTCTTC

j_call: TRBJ1-4
d_call: TRBD1
clone_size: .
cdr3_length: 19
v_call: TRBV18
cdr3_aa: CASSPPNRGTYRGVEKLFF
cdr3_nt: TGTGCCAGCTCACCGCCCAACCGCGGAACATACAGGGGCGTTGAAAAACTGTTTTTT

j_call: TRBJ2-3
d_call: .
clone_size: .
cdr3_length: 11
v_call: TRBV10-2
cdr3_aa: CASSESSGQYF
cdr3_nt: TGCGCCAGCAGTGAGTCGTCCGGGCAGTATTTT

j_call: TRBJ2-7
d_call: .
clone_size: once
cdr3_length: 16
v_call: TRBV13
cdr3_aa: CASSPKGRYGAYEQYF
cdr3_nt: TGTGCCAGCAGCCCTAAGGGGCGTTATGGGGCCTACGAGCAGTACTTC

j_call: TRBJ1-5
d_call: .
clone_size: .
cdr3_length: 15
v_call: TRBV2
cdr3_aa: CASSNRDGLRGPQHF
cdr3_nt: TGTGCCAGCAGTAACCGGGACGGTCTTAGAGGGCCCCAGCATTTT

j_call: TRBJ1-1
d_call: TRBD1
clone_size: once
cdr3_length: 13
v_call: TRBV3-1/TRBV3-2
cdr3_aa: CASRPQGDTEAFF
cdr3_nt: TGTGCCAGCAGACCGCAGGGGGACACTGAAGCTTTCTTT

j_call: TRBJ1-4
d_call: TRBD1
clone_size: .
cdr3_length: 15
v_call: TRBV27
cdr3_aa: CASSNYNGQGLKLFF
cdr3_nt: TGTGCCAGCAGTAACTATAACGGACAGGGTTTGAAACTGTTTTTT

j_call: TRBJ2-1
d_call: TRBD2
clone_size: .
cdr3_length: 13
v_call: TRBV10-3
cdr3_aa: CAIMVAGANEQFF
cdr3_nt: TGTGCCATCATGGTAGCGGGGGCAAATGAGCAGTTCTTC

j_call: TRBJ2-7
d_call: TRBD2
clone_size: once
cdr3_length: 14
v_call: TRBV10-3
cdr3_aa: CAIRDHTGGNEQYF
cdr3_nt: TGTGCCATCAGGGACCACACGGGGGGGAACGAGCAGTACTTC

j_call: TRBJ1-2
d_call: .
clone_size: .
cdr3_length: 13
v_call: TRBV10-3
cdr3_aa: CAISTGLGDGYTF
cdr3_nt: TGTGCCATCTCGACAGGCTTAGGGGATGGCTACACCTTC

j_call: TRBJ1-2
d_call: .
clone_size: .
cdr3_length: 15
v_call: TRBV18
cdr3_aa: CASSPNPGRNYGYTF
cdr3_nt: TGTGCCAGCTCACCTAACCCTGGCAGGAACTATGGCTACACCTTC

j_call: TRBJ1-6
d_call: TRBD1
clone_size: .
cdr3_length: 14
v_call: TRBV5-5
cdr3_aa: CASLKGQSNSPLHF
cdr3_nt: TGTGCCAGCCTTAAGGGACAGTCTAATTCACCCCTCCACTTT

j_call: TRBJ1-5
d_call: TRBD1
clone_size: .
cdr3_length: 14
v_call: TRBV27
cdr3_aa: CASGQGHSNQPQHF
cdr3_nt: TGTGCCAGTGGACAGGGCCATAGCAATCAGCCCCAGCATTTT

j_call: TRBJ2-2
d_call: TRBD1
clone_size: few
cdr3_length: 17
v_call: TRBV5-6
cdr3_aa: CASSLALDRGRTGELFF
cdr3_nt: TGTGCCAGCAGCTTGGCCCTGGACAGGGGAAGAACCGGGGAGCTGTTTTTT

j_call: TRBJ2-7
d_call: .
clone_size: .
cdr3_length: 12
v_call: TRBV27
cdr3_aa: CASSLTGREQYF
cdr3_nt: TGTGCCAGCAGTTTAACAGGGAGGGAGCAGTACTTC

j_call: TRBJ1-1
d_call: .
clone_size: .
cdr3_length: 17
v_call: TRBV5-6
cdr3_aa: CASSLGWGRGGTGEAFF
cdr3_nt: TGTGCCAGCAGCTTGGGTTGGGGGCGCGGGGGAACAGGTGAAGCTTTCTTT

j_call: TRBJ2-1
d_call: TRBD2
clone_size: .
cdr3_length: 15
v_call: TRBV7-7
cdr3_aa: CASSPSGSKYNEQFF
cdr3_nt: TGTGCCAGCAGCCCTAGCGGGAGCAAGTACAATGAGCAGTTCTTC

j_call: TRBJ1-5
d_call: TRBD1
clone_size: .
cdr3_length: 13
v_call: TRBV6-6
cdr3_aa: CASSHRGGEPQHF
cdr3_nt: TGTGCCAGCAGTCACAGGGGGGGAGAGCCCCAGCATTTT

j_call: TRBJ1-2
d_call: .
clone_size: once
cdr3_length: 14
v_call: TRBV11-2
cdr3_aa: CATTLTLLTTGYTF
cdr3_nt: TGTGCCACCACCCTTACATTGTTGACCACGGGCTACACCTTC

j_call: TRBJ2-1
d_call: .
clone_size: .
cdr3_length: 18
v_call: TRBV6-1
cdr3_aa: CASSDPFMYPESLNEQFF
cdr3_nt: TGTGCCAGCAGTGACCCCTTTATGTATCCTGAATCCCTTAATGAGCAGTTCTTC

j_call: TRBJ2-1
d_call: TRBD2
clone_size: .
cdr3_length: 13
v_call: TRBV7-2
cdr3_aa: CASSRTSGGPQFF
cdr3_nt: TGTGCCAGCAGTCGCACTAGCGGGGGCCCGCAGTTCTTC

j_call: TRBJ1-1
d_call: TRBD1
clone_size: once
cdr3_length: 17
v_call: TRBV3-1/TRBV3-2
cdr3_aa: CASSQGDRGSMNTEAFF
cdr3_nt: TGTGCCAGCAGCCAAGGGGACAGGGGTTCCATGAACACTGAAGCTTTCTTT

j_call: TRBJ1-6
d_call: .
clone_size: .
cdr3_length: 13
v_call: TRBV30
cdr3_aa: CAWSITANSPLHF
cdr3_nt: TGTGCCTGGAGTATTACAGCAAATTCACCCCTCCACTTT

j_call: TRBJ2-1
d_call: TRBD1
clone_size: .
cdr3_length: 16
v_call: TRBV5-1
cdr3_aa: CASSLHRDRPYNEQFF
cdr3_nt: TGCGCCAGCAGCCTTCACCGGGACAGGCCCTACAATGAGCAGTTCTTC

j_call: TRBJ2-5
d_call: .
clone_size: .
cdr3_length: 17
v_call: TRBV5-8
cdr3_aa: CASSLEGLTETQVTQYF
cdr3_nt: TGTGCCAGCAGCTTGGAGGGCCTGACAGAAACCCAAGTGACCCAGTACTTC

j_call: TRBJ2-7
d_call: .
clone_size: once
cdr3_length: 12
v_call: TRBV7-9
cdr3_aa: CASSSKVYEQYF
cdr3_nt: TGTGCCAGCAGCTCAAAGGTGTACGAGCAGTACTTC

j_call: TRBJ2-7
d_call: .
clone_size: .
cdr3_length: 15
v_call: TRBV3-1/TRBV3-2
cdr3_aa: CASSQNSWDLYEQYF
cdr3_nt: TGTGCCAGCAGCCAGAATAGTTGGGACCTCTACGAGCAGTACTTC

j_call: TRBJ2-7
d_call: .
clone_size: .
cdr3_length: 14
v_call: TRBV28
cdr3_aa: CASSPHRTNYEQYF
cdr3_nt: TGTGCCAGCAGTCCTCACAGGACTAACTACGAGCAGTACTTC

j_call: TRBJ1-1
d_call: TRBD1
clone_size: .
cdr3_length: 13
v_call: TRBV5-8
cdr3_aa: CASGGTGLAEAFF
cdr3_nt: TGTGCCAGCGGGGGGACAGGGCTGGCTGAAGCTTTCTTT

j_call: TRBJ1-1
d_call: .
clone_size: .
cdr3_length: 11
v_call: TRBV12-3/TRBV12-4
cdr3_aa: CASSFGGAAFF
cdr3_nt: TGTGCCAGCAGTTTCGGGGGGGCGGCTTTCTTT

j_call: TRBJ1-5
d_call: .
clone_size: .
cdr3_length: 13
v_call: TRBV4-1
cdr3_aa: CASSQEEFKPQHF
cdr3_nt: TGCGCCAGCAGCCAAGAGGAATTCAAGCCCCAGCATTTT

j_call: TRBJ2-2
d_call: TRBD1
clone_size: .
cdr3_length: 14
v_call: TRBV6-5
cdr3_aa: CASSDRVSTGELFF
cdr3_nt: TGTGCCAGCAGCGACAGGGTTTCCACCGGGGAGCTGTTTTTT

j_call: TRBJ1-1
d_call: .
clone_size: .
cdr3_length: 14
v_call: TRBV6-5
cdr3_aa: CASSYQGLNTEAFF
cdr3_nt: TGTGCCAGCAGTTACCAGGGCTTGAACACTGAAGCTTTCTTT

j_call: TRBJ2-5
d_call: TRBD1
clone_size: .
cdr3_length: 16
v_call: TRBV3-1/TRBV3-2
cdr3_aa: CASSHRDRGPKETQYF
cdr3_nt: TGTGCCAGCAGCCATCGGGACAGGGGACCAAAAGAGACCCAGTACTTC

j_call: TRBJ1-5
d_call: .
clone_size: once
cdr3_length: 13
v_call: TRBV3-1/TRBV3-2
cdr3_aa: CASSRGWEQPQHF
cdr3_nt: TGTGCCAGCAGCCGAGGTTGGGAGCAGCCCCAGCATTTT

j_call: TRBJ2-7
d_call: TRBD2
clone_size: .
cdr3_length: 14
v_call: TRBV6-5
cdr3_aa: CASKPGLADYEQYF
cdr3_nt: TGTGCCAGCAAACCGGGACTAGCGGATTACGAGCAGTACTTC

j_call: TRBJ2-3
d_call: .
clone_size: .
cdr3_length: 13
v_call: TRBV20-1
cdr3_aa: CSASRGATDTQYF
cdr3_nt: TGCAGTGCTAGTCGCGGAGCTACAGATACGCAGTATTTT

j_call: TRBJ2-1
d_call: TRBD2
clone_size: .
cdr3_length: 16
v_call: TRBV4-1
cdr3_aa: CASSQDSGSAHNEQFF
cdr3_nt: TGCGCCAGCAGCCAGGATAGCGGGAGTGCCCACAATGAGCAGTTCTTC

j_call: TRBJ2-3
d_call: TRBD2
clone_size: .
cdr3_length: 13
v_call: TRBV7-8
cdr3_aa: CASSSREFGTQYF
cdr3_nt: TGTGCCAGCAGCTCGCGGGAGTTCGGTACGCAGTATTTT

j_call: TRBJ1-2
d_call: .
clone_size: once
cdr3_length: 12
v_call: TRBV18
cdr3_aa: CASRRGPIGYTF
cdr3_nt: TGTGCCAGCCGAAGGGGCCCTATTGGCTACACCTTC

j_call: TRBJ1-1
d_call: .
clone_size: .
cdr3_length: 15
v_call: TRBV18
cdr3_aa: CASSLAMVPNTEAFF
cdr3_nt: TGTGCCAGCTCACTCGCGATGGTCCCGAACACTGAAGCTTTCTTT

j_call: TRBJ1-2
d_call: .
clone_size: .
cdr3_length: 14
v_call: TRBV6-5
cdr3_aa: CASRQESANYGYTF
cdr3_nt: TGTGCCAGCAGACAGGAATCAGCTAACTATGGCTACACCTTC

j_call: TRBJ2-7
d_call: .
clone_size: .
cdr3_length: 12
v_call: TRBV12-3/TRBV12-4
cdr3_aa: CASSSLSYEQYF
cdr3_nt: TGTGCCAGCAGCAGCCTCTCCTACGAGCAGTACTTC

j_call: TRBJ1-5
d_call: .
clone_size: .
cdr3_length: 13
v_call: TRBV14
cdr3_aa: CASSQDPIGPQHF
cdr3_nt: TGTGCCAGCAGCCAGGATCCAATTGGACCCCAGCATTTT

j_call: TRBJ2-5
d_call: TRBD2
clone_size: .
cdr3_length: 15
v_call: TRBV2
cdr3_aa: CASSDQGLPGETQYF
cdr3_nt: TGTGCCAGCAGTGACCAGGGACTACCGGGGGAGACCCAGTACTTC

j_call: TRBJ1-1
d_call: .
clone_size: .
cdr3_length: 14
v_call: TRBV4-2
cdr3_aa: CASSLKLGVAEAFF
cdr3_nt: TGTGCCAGCAGCCTTAAACTAGGGGTCGCTGAAGCTTTCTTT

j_call: TRBJ1-1
d_call: .
clone_size: .
cdr3_length: 14
v_call: TRBV19
cdr3_aa: CASSMRAGFDEAFF
cdr3_nt: TGTGCCAGTAGTATGAGGGCTGGGTTCGATGAAGCTTTCTTT

j_call: TRBJ2-2
d_call: .
clone_size: .
cdr3_length: 14
v_call: TRBV3-1/TRBV3-2
cdr3_aa: CASSQGLQAGELFF
cdr3_nt: TGTGCCAGCAGCCAAGGTCTGCAGGCCGGGGAGCTGTTTTTT

j_call: TRBJ1-1
d_call: .
clone_size: .
cdr3_length: 13
v_call: TRBV5-1
cdr3_aa: CASSLRTNTEAFF
cdr3_nt: TGCGCCAGCAGCTTGAGGACGAACACTGAAGCTTTCTTT

j_call: TRBJ1-2
d_call: .
clone_size: .
cdr3_length: 15
v_call: TRBV15
cdr3_aa: CATSREGTGDGGYTF
cdr3_nt: TGTGCCACCAGCAGAGAGGGGACGGGCGACGGAGGCTACACCTTC